One and the same sample provided the 15 T cell receptor beta chains below, sequenced in a study of T cell repertoires in aging, cancer and after chemotherapy. Peripheral blood genomic DNA, not sorted cells or RNA, was the template. A mixed TRB-A/B primer pool amplified rearranged TRB by multiplex touch-down PCR. MiXCR, run by TCRdb on the multiplex PCR reads, gives a single entry per CDR3 protein. The table records some 1,100 distinct CDR3 sequences, 25% to 35% of them present only once. Material for sequencing was blood. Receptors originate from a human donor with a solid tumor.

This clonotype is large. The chain links TRBV24-1 to TRBJ2-1; D gene ambiguous. Germline lookup yields CDR1 KGHDR and CDR2 SFDVKD. Trimming shortened V by 9 bases and J by 4 bases, and 6 bases separated the two germline ends. This CDR3 is built from 11 residues. CDR3 amino acids: CATGQYNEQFF. The CDR3 bases are TGTGCCACCGGGCAGTACAATGAGCAGTTCTTC.

This clonotype was recorded a few times. V and J are TRBV20-1 and TRBJ2-1; 13 bases map to TRBD2. The germline CDR1 and CDR2 sequences are DFQATT and SNEGSKA (reference sequence). The J segment lost 8 bases and the V segment lost 6 bases, leaving 10 bases of the junction unmatched. This CDR3 has 15 residues. This CDR3 is CSAQPGLAGSDEQFF. CDR3 in DNA: TGCAGTGCCCAACCGGGACTAGCGGGATCGGATGAGCAGTTCTTC.

This clonotype was seen more than once but under ten times. The chain recombines TRBV20-1 with TRBJ2-3, with 10 bases that match TRBD2. The CDR3 contains 20 residues. In germline, CDR1 is DFQATT, CDR2 SNEGSKA (reference sequence). V was pared by 3 bases and J by 4 bases, with 22 bases of the junction left unmatched. The CDR3 protein is CSARTSQRSAAGGPSDTQYF. CDR3 bases: TGCAGTGCTAGGACTTCGCAGCGGTCTGCAGCGGGAGGGCCATCAGATACGCAGTATTTT.

This chain's CDR3 is CASSSRHAAGRTDTQYF. As DNA, the CDR3 is TGTGCCAGCAGCTCTCGGCACGCGGCGGGCCGCACAGATACGCAGTATTTT. The chain joins TRBV7-2 to TRBJ2-3; D might be TRBD2 (5 bases). This CDR3 region has 17 residues. The germline gives CDR1 SGHTA, CDR2 FQGNSA. V lost 4 bases to trimming and J lost 1 base, with 18 bases between them. The entire variable domain, with the rest obtained from reference TRBV7-2 and TRBJ2-3, is as follows: GAGVSQSPSNKVTEKGKDVELRCDPISGHTALYWYRQSLGQGLEFLIYFQGNSAPDKSGLPSDRFSAERTGGSVSTLTIQRTQQEDSAVYLCASSSRHAAGRTDTQYFGPGTRLTVL.

J is TRBJ1-5 and V is TRBV6-2 or TRBV6-3; D is undetermined. This CDR3 comprises 14 residues. V lost 3 bases to trimming and J lost 4 bases, with 10 bases between them. The V gene's germline CDR1 is MNHEY and CDR2 SVGEGT. CDR3 loop: CASSYKTGNQPQHF. CDR3 sequence (DNA): TGTGCCAGCAGTTATAAGACGGGAAATCAGCCCCAGCATTTT.

This clonotype is classed as medium-sized. This sequence joins TRBV4-2 and TRBJ2-5, with TRBD1 matching over 10 bases. The V and J ends lost 5 bases and 5 bases, in that order; junction bases with no gene match: 8. The CDR3 spans 15 residues. CDR1 and CDR2 from the germline V gene are LGHNA and YNFKEQ. The CDR3 loop reads CASSKGQGSVETQYF. DNA of the CDR3: TGTGCCAGCAGCAAGGGACAGGGGAGCGTGGAGACCCAGTACTTC.

This clonotype is judged large. This rearrangement joins TRBV7-9 to TRBJ2-5; D call uncertain. This CDR3 is built from 11 residues. The V and J ends lost 0 bases and 5 bases respectively, with 1 base between them. Germline V gives CDR1 SEHNR, CDR2 FQNEAQ (reference sequence). The CDR3 protein is CASSLAETQYF. The CDR3 nucleotides read TGTGCCAGCAGCTTAGCGGAGACCCAGTACTTC.

Of note for this clonotype: This may arise from a read error, as a much more abundant clone is one base away. The chain uses TRBV20-1 and TRBJ2-1; D possibly corresponds to TRBD2 (6 bases). CDR1 is DFQATT, CDR2 SNEGSKA, per germline (reference sequence). V was trimmed by 6 bases and J by 7 bases, leaving 19 bases between them. This CDR3 spans 14 amino acids. The CDR3: CSASWVREPNEQFF. The CDR3 DNA is TGCAGTGCCTCCTGGGTACGGGAGCCGAATGAGCAGTTCTTC.

By sample fraction, this clonotype is large. V is TRBV19 and J is TRBJ1-6; D gene unclear. The CDR3 has 16 amino acids. CDR1 LNHDA and CDR2 SQIVND come from the germline V gene (reference sequence). V lost 7 bases and J lost 7, with 20 bases in between. The CDR3 DNA follows: TGTGCCAGTAACCTACACTACGGACCTCGGAATTCACCCCTCCACTTT. Translation gives CASNLHYGPRNSPLHF.

This clonotype qualifies as large (0.1 to 1%). The rearrangement uses TRBV7-3 and TRBJ2-5; 7 bases line up with TRBD2. Germline V gives CDR1 SGHTA, CDR2 FQGTGA. The CDR3 has 14 residues. Trimming at V came to 0 bases and at J to 4 bases, leaving 2 bases not matched to a gene. In DNA form, the CDR3 reads TGTGCCAGCAGCTTAACGGGAGGGCGAGAGACCCAGTACTTC. Its translation is CASSLTGGRETQYF.

This clonotype was counted only a few times. The chain carries TRBV20-1 and TRBJ2-1; the D is unclear. This CDR3 has 15 amino acids. CDR1 and CDR2 (germline): DFQATT, SNEGSKA (reference sequence). V lost 4 bases and J lost 2, with 15 bases in between. In nucleotides, the CDR3 is TGCAGTGCTAACCAAGGGAATAGGCCCTACAATGAGCAGTTCTTC. Its translation is CSANQGNRPYNEQFF.

Judged by abundance, this clonotype is large. The CDR3 DNA sequence: TGTGCCAGCAGCCCAGGGACTAGCGGAGCTAGGAGCACAGATACGCAGTATTTT. Its protein is CASSPGTSGARSTDTQYF. The rearrangement links TRBV4-2 to TRBJ2-3, with 11 bases fitting TRBD2. V lost 4 bases, J lost 0 bases, and 9 bases stayed unmatched. The CDR3 is 18 residues long. Germline V gives CDR1 LGHNA, CDR2 YNFKEQ.

The chain is built from TRBV19 and TRBJ1-2; D is unclear. Per the germline V gene, CDR1 is LNHDA and CDR2 is SQIVND (reference sequence). Trimming cost V 11 bases and J 6 bases, with 13 bases left between them. The CDR3 runs to 11 residues. Written as DNA, the CDR3 is TGTGCCGTTAGGAGGTCGCATGGCTACACCTTC. Protein: CAVRRSHGYTF.

This clonotype rates as large. The V call is TRBV27, the J call TRBJ2-1, with a possible D match to TRBD2 (5 bases). This CDR3 region has 15 residues. The germline gives CDR1 MNHEY, CDR2 SMNVEV (reference sequence). The V end was cut by 2 bases, the J end by 1 base, with 9 bases between. The CDR3 bases are TGTGCCAGCAGTTTAGGACTTCCTTCCTACAATGAGCAGTTCTTC. Its protein product is CASSLGLPSYNEQFF.

The J gene is TRBJ2-7, the V gene TRBV20-1, with D possibly TRBD1 on 5 matching bases. CDR3 length equals 15 residues. Between the trimmed V and J ends, which lost 0 bases and 3 bases, there was a span of 15 bases. The germline CDR1 and CDR2 sequences are DFQATT and SNEGSKA (reference sequence). CDR3 nucleotide sequence: TGCAGTGCTAGAGATTACGAGACAGTATACTACGAGCAGTACTTC. Encoded protein: CSARDYETVYYEQYF.